Shown below are 26 T cell receptor beta chains from a single sample sequenced in a study of T cell repertoires in cytomegalovirus infection (dated by TCRdb to between 2018 and 2021). The sequencer listed for this sample is Illumina HiSeq 1500. TCRdb reprocessing: public reads trimmed at Q25 with fastp, clones called with MiXCR, in-frame beta chains kept. Merged by CDR3 protein, the rows form single entries marked with the most common genes and DNA. The sample has a few hundred thousand distinct CDR3 sequences on record, 40% of them singletons. 48% of the sample rests with the top ten. No cognate antigen is known for these TCRs. In the paper's terms, the treatment or condition label means: in vitro stimulation with specific CMV peptide epitopes to enrich CMV-specific T cells. Source: cultured PBMCs, taken from culture after CMV antigen stimulation. These receptors came from a human donor in good health (CMV status not recorded). Some clones in this sample may be carry-over from other donors' samples.

The chain employs TRBV11-2 and TRBJ2-7, with D perhaps TRBD1 (6 bases). Trimming took 3 bases from V and 0 from J, leaving 9 bases between them. Germline CDR1 SGHAT, CDR2 FQNNGV. The CDR3 consists of 14 residues. DNA for the CDR3: TGTGCCAGCAGCTTTTGGGGGCCCTCCTACGAGCAGTACTTC. It specifies CASSFWGPSYEQYF.

The V and J genes are TRBV20-1 and TRBJ1-4; TRBD1 agrees at 8 bases. The CDR3 covers 16 residues. V was clipped by 5 bases and J by 0 bases; unmatched bases: 8. Germline CDR1 DFQATT, CDR2 SNEGSKA (reference sequence). Here the CDR3 DNA reads TGCAGTGCTTGGGACAGGAGGGTAGCAACTAATGAAAAACTGTTTTTT. This sequence encodes CSAWDRRVATNEKLFF.

The chain is built from TRBV6-6 and TRBJ1-5; D is unresolved. With 2 bases removed from V and 6 bases from J, the gap between germline ends came to 14 bases. Germline V CDR1 and CDR2: MNHNY, SVGAGI (reference sequence). The CDR3 runs to 15 residues. The DNA of the CDR3 is TGTGCCAGCAGTTACCGCGCCGGGCCGGGTCAGCCCCAGCATTTT. Translated: CASSYRAGPGQPQHF.

This clonotype has a handful of counts. The J gene is TRBJ1-6, the V gene TRBV7-2; weak D call: TRBD1 (5 bases). CDR3 length equals 15 residues. The germline gives CDR1 SGHTA, CDR2 FQGNSA. The germline V and J ends were trimmed by 4 bases and 7 bases, with 14 bases remaining between them. DNA for the CDR3: TGTGCCAGCAGCTCCCAGGGTCTGAAGAATTCACCCCTCCACTTT. Protein product: CASSSQGLKNSPLHF.

The genes are TRBV24-1 and TRBJ2-2; D uncertain. The CDR3 covers 13 residues. From germline, CDR1 is KGHDR and CDR2 SFDVKD. Trimming removed 9 bases at V and 2 bases at J, with 9 bases between. The CDR3 protein is CATGLSNTGELFF. Written as DNA, the CDR3 is TGTGCCACCGGGTTGTCAAACACCGGGGAGCTGTTTTTT.

This sequence joins TRBV28 and TRBJ1-5; D might be TRBD1 (6 bases). This CDR3 is 12 amino acids long. Trimming removed 6 bases from V and 6 bases from J, with 9 bases in between. Germline V gene lookup returns CDR1 MDHEN and CDR2 SYDVKM. CDR3 region: CASSRDIQPQHF. CDR3 nucleotides: TGTGCCAGCAGCAGGGACATTCAGCCCCAGCATTTT.

The J gene is TRBJ2-6, the V gene TRBV5-6; D gene ambiguous. The CDR3 runs 15 residues. CDR1 and CDR2 (germline): SGHDT, YYEEEE. The germline V and J ends were trimmed by 4 bases and 0 bases, with 8 bases remaining between them. CDR3 bases: TGTGCCAGCAGCCCGGGTGCCTCTGGGGCCAACGTCCTGACTTTC. Its translation is CASSPGASGANVLTF. The full variable domain, its missing parts supplied by reference TRBV5-6 and TRBJ2-6, is DAGVTQSPTHLIKTRGQQVTLRCSPKSGHDTVSWYQQALGQGPQFIFQYYEEEERQRGNFPDRFSGHQFPNYSSELNVNALLLGDSALYLCASSPGASGANVLTFGAGSRLTVL.

This clonotype turned up a few times. V is TRBV6-2 or TRBV6-3 and J is TRBJ2-1, with 12 bases fitting TRBD2. The CDR3 is made up of 18 amino acids. Per germline, CDR1 MNHEY and CDR2 SVGEGT. V lost 0 bases, J lost 8 bases, and 11 bases stayed unmatched. The CDR3 region has the DNA TGTGCCAGCAGTTACTCGATCCTAGCGGGAGGGAGGAGCGATGAGCAGTTCTTC. Translation: CASSYSILAGGRSDEQFF.

The V call is TRBV4-1, the J call TRBJ1-5; D remains ambiguous. The V gene lost 5 bases and the J gene lost 2 bases, with 13 bases spanning the gap. The CDR3 is 15 residues long. CDR1 and CDR2 (germline): MGHRA, YSYEKL. Here the CDR3 DNA reads TGCGCCAGCAGCTTTACACGGTTGGGCAATCAGCCCCAGCATTTT. Protein sequence: CASSFTRLGNQPQHF.

V is TRBV7-2 and J is TRBJ2-2; unclear D gene. V dropped 5 bases and J dropped 9 bases, with 7 bases sitting between them. The CDR3 has 11 amino acids. Per the germline V gene, CDR1 is SGHTA and CDR2 is FQGNSA. CDR3 protein: CASSLYRELFF. CDR3 coding DNA: TGTGCCAGCAGCCTCTACAGGGAGCTGTTTTTT. The full variable domain, with the rest looked up from reference TRBV7-2 and TRBJ2-2, is GAGVSQSPSNKVTEKGKDVELRCDPISGHTALYWYRQSLGQGLEFLIYFQGNSAPDKSGLPSDRFSAERTGGSVSTLTIQRTQQEDSAVYLCASSLYRELFFGEGSRLTVL.

This clonotype appeared once. V and J are TRBV12-3 or TRBV12-4 and TRBJ2-3; no clear D gene. The CDR3 loop spans 14 amino acids. With 3 bases removed from V and 0 bases from J, the gap between germline ends came to 7 bases. CDR3 nucleotide sequence: TGTGCCAGCAGTTTCCGTCCCAGCACAGATACGCAGTATTTT. Translating it yields CASSFRPSTDTQYF.

This clonotype has a handful of counts. This rearrangement joins TRBV7-2 to TRBJ1-6, with a weak D call TRBD1 (6 bases). The germline V gene has CDR1 SGHTA and CDR2 FQGNSA. Deletions cut 4 bases from V and 9 bases from J, with 16 bases between. CDR3 length equals 15 residues. The CDR3 DNA reads as TGTGCCAGCAGCTCCCTGGGTCTACAGGGTTCACCCCTCCACTTT. It specifies CASSSLGLQGSPLHF.

This clonotype was detected a few times. J is TRBJ2-4 and V is TRBV12-3 or TRBV12-4, with TRBD1 matching over 11 bases. Germline trimming cut 5 bases from V and 0 bases from J; bases unmatched to any gene: 9. The CDR3 is 18 residues long. CDR3: CASSRTGGSPLAKNIQYF. The CDR3 DNA sequence: TGTGCCAGCAGTAGGACAGGGGGCTCCCCCTTAGCCAAAAACATTCAGTACTTC.

This clonotype was recorded many times. The rearrangement joins TRBV4-2 to TRBJ2-4; D unresolved. Trimming took off 1 base at V and 3 bases at J, with 19 bases between the two ends. Germline V gene lookup returns CDR1 LGHNA and CDR2 YNFKEQ. The CDR3 is 18 amino acids. CDR3 protein: CASSQAPPPVVSKNIQYF. Written as DNA, the CDR3 is TGTGCCAGCAGCCAAGCACCACCCCCCGTCGTGAGCAAAAACATTCAGTACTTC.

This clonotype was detected only a few times. The V gene is TRBV6-6, the J gene TRBJ2-2, with 7 bases aligning to TRBD1. V lost 4 bases, J lost 1 base, and 3 bases stayed unmatched. The CDR3 consists of 15 residues. Germline CDR1 and CDR2: MNHNY and SVGAGI (reference sequence). CDR3 region: CASSWGTENTGELFF. The CDR3 DNA is TGTGCCAGCAGTTGGGGGACAGAGAACACCGGGGAGCTGTTTTTT.

Only a few counts were recorded for this clonotype. The CDR3 spells CASSQAIRYIQYF. CDR3 in DNA: TGCGCCAGCAGCCAAGCGATTAGATACATTCAGTACTTC. V gene TRBV4-1 combines with J gene TRBJ2-4; D uncertain. Per the germline V gene, CDR1 is MGHRA and CDR2 is YSYEKL. V lost 1 base to trimming and J lost 8 bases, with 9 bases between them. The CDR3 consists of 13 residues.

This clonotype was seen more than once but under ten times. V gene TRBV12-3 or TRBV12-4 combines with J gene TRBJ1-5, with D unclear. This CDR3 has 13 residues. The V end was cut by 7 bases, the J end by 6 bases, with 13 bases between. The CDR3 protein is CASIKAAGQPQHF. For the CDR3, the DNA is TGTGCCAGCATAAAGGCAGCCGGTCAGCCCCAGCATTTT.

The V gene is TRBV10-2, the J gene TRBJ1-1, with D possibly TRBD1 on 6 matching bases. This CDR3 has 13 residues. CDR1 is WSHSY, CDR2 SAAADI, per germline. Trimming removed 7 bases at V and 4 bases at J, with 13 bases between. The CDR3 nucleotides are TGCGCCAGCACCCTGCTAGGGGGCACTGAAGCTTTCTTT. Its translation: CASTLLGGTEAFF.

This clonotype was seen at least ten times. The rearrangement uses TRBV7-8 and TRBJ1-1, with a possible D match to TRBD1 (5 bases). Germline V gene sequence: CDR1 SGHVS, CDR2 FQNEAQ. Trimming took 5 bases from V and 1 from J, leaving 17 bases between them. This CDR3 region has 16 residues. The CDR3: CASSHRGRQSNTEAFF. CDR3 DNA: TGTGCCAGCAGCCACCGCGGTCGACAGTCGAACACTGAAGCTTTCTTT.

A few counts support this clonotype. The gene calls are TRBV6-6 and TRBJ2-3; D remains ambiguous. Germline loops: CDR1 MNHNY, CDR2 SVGAGI (reference sequence). This CDR3 region has 14 residues. Trimming shortened V by 0 bases and J by 2 bases, and 6 bases separated the two germline ends. The DNA of the CDR3 is TGTGCCAGCAGTTACTCGGATCCCACAGATACGCAGTATTTT. Its protein is CASSYSDPTDTQYF.

The V call is TRBV12-3 or TRBV12-4, the J call TRBJ2-1; no reliable D call. This CDR3 contains 11 residues. Trimming removed 7 bases from V and 7 bases from J, with 8 bases in between. The CDR3, as DNA: TGTGCCAGCACTCCGAGAAATGAGCAGTTCTTC. This gives the protein CASTPRNEQFF.

The chain uses TRBV7-9 and TRBJ1-3; D is ambiguous. Germline V gene data show CDR1 as SEHNR and CDR2 as FQNEAQ (reference sequence). Trimming left V 3 bases short and J 4 bases short, with 10 bases between. The CDR3 has 14 residues. CDR3 amino acids: CASSFLGSGNTIYF. CDR3 in DNA: TGTGCCAGCAGCTTCTTGGGGTCCGGAAACACCATATATTTT.

The gene calls are TRBV14 and TRBJ2-7; D uncertain. The V end was cut by 0 bases, the J end by 3 bases, with 6 bases between. This CDR3 region has 13 residues. Germline V gene sequence: CDR1 SGHDN, CDR2 FVKESK. The CDR3 nucleotides are TGTGCCAGCAGCCAAGATTTGATCTACGAGCAGTACTTC. Protein sequence: CASSQDLIYEQYF.

This clonotype was observed a few times. The CDR3 loop is CASSPLPGQSNQPQHF. The CDR3, as DNA: TGTGCCAGCTCACCCCTTCCGGGACAGAGCAATCAGCCCCAGCATTTT. This rearrangement joins TRBV18 to TRBJ1-5; 7 nucleotides agree with TRBD1. CDR3 length: 16 residues. From germline, CDR1 is KGHSH and CDR2 LQKENI. V trimming: 3 bases; J trimming: 1 base; junction bases outside the gene matches: 6.

This clonotype was seen a few times. The rearrangement joins TRBV7-2 to TRBJ1-3; D remains unclear. V shed 4 bases and J shed 6 bases, with 13 bases lying between them. The CDR3 spans 14 residues. The germline CDR1 and CDR2 sequences are SGHTA and FQGNSA. The DNA of the CDR3 is TGTGCCAGCAGCTCAAAACGGGGTTCAAACACCATATATTTT. Amino acids: CASSSKRGSNTIYF.

In its sample, this clonotype was seen a few times. The rearrangement uses TRBV7-2 and TRBJ2-1; 7 bases line up with TRBD1. V trimming: 5 bases; J trimming: 16 bases; junction bases outside the gene matches: 17. This CDR3 has 14 residues. The germline CDR1 and CDR2 sequences are SGHTA and FQGNSA. The CDR3 DNA reads TGTGCCAGCAGCGTCACGCAGGGGGATTTTATCCATTTCTTC. It translates to CASSVTQGDFIHFF.